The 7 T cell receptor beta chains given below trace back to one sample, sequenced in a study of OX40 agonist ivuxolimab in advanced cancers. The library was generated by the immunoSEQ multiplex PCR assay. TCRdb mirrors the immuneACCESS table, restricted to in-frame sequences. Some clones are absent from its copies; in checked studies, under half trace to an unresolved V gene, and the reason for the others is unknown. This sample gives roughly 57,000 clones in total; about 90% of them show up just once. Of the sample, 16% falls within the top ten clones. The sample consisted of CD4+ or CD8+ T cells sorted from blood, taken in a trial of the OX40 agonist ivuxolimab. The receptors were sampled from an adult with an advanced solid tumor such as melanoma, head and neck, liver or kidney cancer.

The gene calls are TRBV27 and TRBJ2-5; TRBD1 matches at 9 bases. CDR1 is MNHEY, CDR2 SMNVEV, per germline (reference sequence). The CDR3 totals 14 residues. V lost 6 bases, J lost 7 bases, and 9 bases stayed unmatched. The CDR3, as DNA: TGTGCCAGCAGGGGACAGGGATCATCAGGGACCCAGTACTTC. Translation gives CASRGQGSSGTQYF.

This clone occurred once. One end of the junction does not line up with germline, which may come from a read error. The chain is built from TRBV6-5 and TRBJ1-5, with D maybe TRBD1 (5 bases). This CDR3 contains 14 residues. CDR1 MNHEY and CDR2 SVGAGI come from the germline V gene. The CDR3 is CASRYTWGGQPQHF. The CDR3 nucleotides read TGTGCCAGCCGTTACACATGGGGCGGGCAGCCCCAGCATTTT.

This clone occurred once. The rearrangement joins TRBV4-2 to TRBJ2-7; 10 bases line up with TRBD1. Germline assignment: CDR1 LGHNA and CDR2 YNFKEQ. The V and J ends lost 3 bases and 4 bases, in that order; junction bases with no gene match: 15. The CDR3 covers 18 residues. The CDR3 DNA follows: TGTGCCAGCAGCCAGGAACCTACGGGACAGGGGTTTCCTTACGAGCAGTACTTC. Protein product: CASSQEPTGQGFPYEQYF.

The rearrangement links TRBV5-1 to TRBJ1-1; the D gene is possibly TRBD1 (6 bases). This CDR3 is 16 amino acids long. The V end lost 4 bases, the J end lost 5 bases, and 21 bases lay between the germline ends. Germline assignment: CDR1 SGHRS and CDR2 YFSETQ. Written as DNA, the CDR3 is TGCGCCAGCAGCCCGGCACCCGGCAGGGGAGAGACTGAAGCTTTCTTT. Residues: CASSPAPGRGETEAFF.

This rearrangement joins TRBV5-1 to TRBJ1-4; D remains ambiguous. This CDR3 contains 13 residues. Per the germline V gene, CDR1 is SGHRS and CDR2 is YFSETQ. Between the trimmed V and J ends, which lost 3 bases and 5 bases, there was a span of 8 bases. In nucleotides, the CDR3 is TGCGCCAGCAGCTACCGCACGAATGAAAAACTGTTTTTT. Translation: CASSYRTNEKLFF.

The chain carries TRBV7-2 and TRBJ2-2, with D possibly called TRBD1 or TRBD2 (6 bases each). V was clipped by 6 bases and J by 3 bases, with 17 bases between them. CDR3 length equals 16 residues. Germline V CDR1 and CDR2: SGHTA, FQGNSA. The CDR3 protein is CASSQDWGADTGELFF. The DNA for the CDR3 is TGTGCCAGCAGTCAAGACTGGGGGGCCGACACCGGGGAGCTGTTTTTT.

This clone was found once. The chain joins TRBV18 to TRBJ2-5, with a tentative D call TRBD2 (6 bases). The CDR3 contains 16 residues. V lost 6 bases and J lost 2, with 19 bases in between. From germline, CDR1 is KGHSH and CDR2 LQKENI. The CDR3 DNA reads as TGTGCCAGCTCTCTGAAGCAGCTAGCGACTCAAGAGACCCAGTACTTC. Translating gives CASSLKQLATQETQYF. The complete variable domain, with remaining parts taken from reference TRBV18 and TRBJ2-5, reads NAGVMQNPRHLVRRRGQEARLRCSPMKGHSHVYWYRQLPEEGLKFMVYLQKENIIDESGMPKERFSAEFPKEGPSILRIQQVVRGDSAAYFCASSLKQLATQETQYFGPGTRLLVL.